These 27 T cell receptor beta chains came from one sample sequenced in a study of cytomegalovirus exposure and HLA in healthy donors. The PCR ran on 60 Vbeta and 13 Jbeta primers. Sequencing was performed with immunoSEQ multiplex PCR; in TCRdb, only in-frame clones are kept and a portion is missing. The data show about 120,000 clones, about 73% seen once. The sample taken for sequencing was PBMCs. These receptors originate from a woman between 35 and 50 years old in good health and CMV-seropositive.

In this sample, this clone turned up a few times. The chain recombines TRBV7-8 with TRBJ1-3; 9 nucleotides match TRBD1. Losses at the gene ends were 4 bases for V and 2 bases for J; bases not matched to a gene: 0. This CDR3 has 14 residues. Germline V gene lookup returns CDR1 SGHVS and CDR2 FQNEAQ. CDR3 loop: CASSWTGAGNTIYF. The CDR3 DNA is TGTGCCAGCAGCTGGACAGGGGCTGGAAACACCATATATTTT.

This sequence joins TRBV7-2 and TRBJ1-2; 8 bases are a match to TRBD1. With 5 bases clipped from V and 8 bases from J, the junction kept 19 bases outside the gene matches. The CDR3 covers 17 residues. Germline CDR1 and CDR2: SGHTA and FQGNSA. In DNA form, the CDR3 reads TGTGCCAGCAGCCTCGCCCAGGGGGCGCGGGGCGTATACGGCTACACCTTC. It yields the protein CASSLAQGARGVYGYTF.

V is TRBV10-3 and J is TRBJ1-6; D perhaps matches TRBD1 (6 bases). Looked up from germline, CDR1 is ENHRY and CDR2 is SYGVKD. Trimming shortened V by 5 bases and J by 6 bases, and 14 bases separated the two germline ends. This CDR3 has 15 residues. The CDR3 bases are TGTGCCATCAGTAGACAGACAGGTTTTAATTCACCCCTCCACTTT. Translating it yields CAISRQTGFNSPLHF.

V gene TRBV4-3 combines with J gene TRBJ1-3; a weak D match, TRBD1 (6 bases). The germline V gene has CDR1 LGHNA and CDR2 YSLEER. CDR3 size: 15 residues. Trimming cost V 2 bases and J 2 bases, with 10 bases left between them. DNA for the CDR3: TGCGCCAGCAGCCAAACAGGGTCAGCTGGAAACACCATATATTTT. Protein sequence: CASSQTGSAGNTIYF.

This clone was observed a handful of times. CDR3 nucleotides: TGCGCCAGCAGCCAAGATTTGGCCGGGACTAGCGGGGGTTACAATGAGCAGTTCTTC. This gives the protein CASSQDLAGTSGGYNEQFF. The genes are TRBV4-3 and TRBJ2-1; 14 nucleotides line up with TRBD2. CDR1 and CDR2 (germline): LGHNA, YSLEER. The CDR3 extends over 19 amino acids. The trim removed 0 bases at V and 4 bases at J, leaving 8 bases unmatched.

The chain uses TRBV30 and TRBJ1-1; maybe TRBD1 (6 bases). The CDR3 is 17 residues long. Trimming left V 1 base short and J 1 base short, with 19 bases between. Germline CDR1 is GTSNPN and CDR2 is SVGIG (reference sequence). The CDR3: CAWSGGGATTQNTEAFF. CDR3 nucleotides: TGTGCCTGGAGTGGAGGGGGGGCGACTACGCAGAACACTGAAGCTTTCTTT.

The CDR3 here is CASSPIAGGTTDTQYF. The CDR3 DNA reads as TGCGCCAGCAGCCCGATAGCGGGGGGAACCACAGATACGCAGTATTTT. This sequence joins TRBV5-1 and TRBJ2-3; 10 bases fit TRBD2. Germline trimming cut 4 bases from V and 2 bases from J; bases unmatched to any gene: 7. Looked up from germline, CDR1 is SGHRS and CDR2 is YFSETQ. The CDR3 extends over 16 amino acids.

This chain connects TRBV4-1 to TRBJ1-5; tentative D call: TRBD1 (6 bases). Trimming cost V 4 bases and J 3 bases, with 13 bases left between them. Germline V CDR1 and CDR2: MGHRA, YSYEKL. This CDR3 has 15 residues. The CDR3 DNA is TGCGCCAGCAGCCCCCAAGGGGGTTACAATCAGCCCCAGCATTTT. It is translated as CASSPQGGYNQPQHF.

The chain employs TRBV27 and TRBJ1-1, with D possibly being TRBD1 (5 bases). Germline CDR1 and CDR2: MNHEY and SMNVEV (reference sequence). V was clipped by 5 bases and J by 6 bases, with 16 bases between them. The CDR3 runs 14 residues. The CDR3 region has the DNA TGTGCCAGCAGTGTGACAGAGGGAGGAGCTGAAGCTTTCTTT. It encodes CASSVTEGGAEAFF.

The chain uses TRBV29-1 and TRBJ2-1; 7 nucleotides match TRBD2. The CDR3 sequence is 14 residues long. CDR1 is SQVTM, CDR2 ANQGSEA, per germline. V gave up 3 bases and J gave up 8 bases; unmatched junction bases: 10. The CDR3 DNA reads TGCAGCGTTGAGGGAGGGGCAGGGAGCGATGAGCAGTTCTTC. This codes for CSVEGGAGSDEQFF.

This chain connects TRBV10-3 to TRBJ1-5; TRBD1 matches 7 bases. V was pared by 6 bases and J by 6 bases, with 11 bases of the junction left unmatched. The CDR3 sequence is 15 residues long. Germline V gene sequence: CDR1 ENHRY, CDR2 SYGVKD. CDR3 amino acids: CAISKDDRVTQPQHF. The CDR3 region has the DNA TGTGCCATCAGCAAAGACGACAGGGTGACTCAGCCCCAGCATTTT.

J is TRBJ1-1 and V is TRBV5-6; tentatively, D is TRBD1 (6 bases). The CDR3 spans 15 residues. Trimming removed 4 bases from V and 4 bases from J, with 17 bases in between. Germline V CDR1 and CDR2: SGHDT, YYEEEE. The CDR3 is CASSPNTGSATEAFF. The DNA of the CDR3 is TGTGCCAGCAGCCCCAACACAGGGAGTGCCACTGAAGCTTTCTTT.

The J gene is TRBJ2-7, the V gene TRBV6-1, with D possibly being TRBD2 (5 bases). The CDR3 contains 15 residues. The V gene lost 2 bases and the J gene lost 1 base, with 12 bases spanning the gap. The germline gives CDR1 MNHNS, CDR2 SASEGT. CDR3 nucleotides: TGTGCCAGCAGTGAATTCAGGAGGTCATCCTACGAGCAGTACTTC. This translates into CASSEFRRSSYEQYF.

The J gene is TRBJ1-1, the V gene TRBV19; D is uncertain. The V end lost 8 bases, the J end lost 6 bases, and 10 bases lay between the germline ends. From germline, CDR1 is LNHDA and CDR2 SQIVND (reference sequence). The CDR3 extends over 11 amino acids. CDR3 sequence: CASFMGAEAFF. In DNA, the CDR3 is TGTGCCAGTTTCATGGGCGCTGAAGCTTTCTTT.

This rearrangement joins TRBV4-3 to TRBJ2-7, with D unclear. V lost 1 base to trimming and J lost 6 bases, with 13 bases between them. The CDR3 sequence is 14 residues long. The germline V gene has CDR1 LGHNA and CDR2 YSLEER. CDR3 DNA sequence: TGCGCCAGCAGCCAAGTTGGTCTGCCGCGCGAGCAGTACTTC. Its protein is CASSQVGLPREQYF.

The CDR3, as DNA: TGTGCCAGCAGCTTAGGACCCGACACTGAGCAGTTCTTC. This gives the protein CASSLGPDTEQFF. The chain couples TRBV11-2 to TRBJ2-1, with D uncertain. V lost 1 base, J lost 9 bases, and 10 bases lay in between. The germline V gene has CDR1 SGHAT and CDR2 FQNNGV. The CDR3 loop spans 13 amino acids. The variable domain in full, completed from reference TRBV11-2 and TRBJ2-1, reads EAGVAQSPRYKIIEKRQSVAFWCNPISGHATLYWYQQILGQGPKLLIQFQNNGVVDDSQLPKDRFSAERLKGVDSTLKIQPAKLEDSAVYLCASSLGPDTEQFFGPGTRLTVL.

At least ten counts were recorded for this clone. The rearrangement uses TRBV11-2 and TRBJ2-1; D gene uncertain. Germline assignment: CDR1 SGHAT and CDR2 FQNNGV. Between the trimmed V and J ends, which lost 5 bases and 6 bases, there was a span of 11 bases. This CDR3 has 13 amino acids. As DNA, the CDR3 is TGTGCCAGCAGCCCCGGTATCATCAATGAGCAGTTCTTC. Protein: CASSPGIINEQFF. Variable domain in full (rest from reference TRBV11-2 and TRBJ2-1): EAGVAQSPRYKIIEKRQSVAFWCNPISGHATLYWYQQILGQGPKLLIQFQNNGVVDDSQLPKDRFSAERLKGVDSTLKIQPAKLEDSAVYLCASSPGIINEQFFGPGTRLTVL.

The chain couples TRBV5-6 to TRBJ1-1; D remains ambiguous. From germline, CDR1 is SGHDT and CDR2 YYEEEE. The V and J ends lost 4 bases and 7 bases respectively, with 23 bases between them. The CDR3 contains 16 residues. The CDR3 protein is CASSLSPIQIPDEAFF. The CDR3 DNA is TGTGCCAGCAGCCTTTCTCCAATACAGATACCAGATGAAGCTTTCTTT. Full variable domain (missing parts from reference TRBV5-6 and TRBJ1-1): DAGVTQSPTHLIKTRGQQVTLRCSPKSGHDTVSWYQQALGQGPQFIFQYYEEEERQRGNFPDRFSGHQFPNYSSELNVNALLLGDSALYLCASSLSPIQIPDEAFFGQGTRLTVV.

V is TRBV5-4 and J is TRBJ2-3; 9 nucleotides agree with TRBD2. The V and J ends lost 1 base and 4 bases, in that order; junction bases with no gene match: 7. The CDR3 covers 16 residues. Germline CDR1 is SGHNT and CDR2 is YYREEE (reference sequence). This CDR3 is CASSLYGGGGADTQYF. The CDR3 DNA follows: TGTGCCAGCAGCTTGTATGGTGGCGGGGGGGCAGATACGCAGTATTTT.

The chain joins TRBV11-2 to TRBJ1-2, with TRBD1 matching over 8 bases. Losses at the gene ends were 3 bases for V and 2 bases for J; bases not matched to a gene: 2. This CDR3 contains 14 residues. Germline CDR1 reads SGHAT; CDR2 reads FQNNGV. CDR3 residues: CASSLDRDNYGYTF. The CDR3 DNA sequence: TGTGCCAGCAGCTTGGACAGGGACAACTATGGCTACACCTTC.

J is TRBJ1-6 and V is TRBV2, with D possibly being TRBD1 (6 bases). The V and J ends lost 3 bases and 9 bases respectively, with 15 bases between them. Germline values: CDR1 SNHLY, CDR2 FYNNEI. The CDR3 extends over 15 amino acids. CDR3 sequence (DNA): TGTGCCAGCAGTGACGGGGCAGGGGCGCGTTCACCCCTCCACTTT. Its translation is CASSDGAGARSPLHF.

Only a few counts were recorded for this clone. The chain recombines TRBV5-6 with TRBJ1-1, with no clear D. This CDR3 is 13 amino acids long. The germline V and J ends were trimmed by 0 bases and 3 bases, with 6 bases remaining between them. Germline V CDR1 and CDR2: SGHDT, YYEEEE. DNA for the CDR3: TGTGCCAGCAGCTTGGACCGGGACACTGAAGCTTTCTTT. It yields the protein CASSLDRDTEAFF.

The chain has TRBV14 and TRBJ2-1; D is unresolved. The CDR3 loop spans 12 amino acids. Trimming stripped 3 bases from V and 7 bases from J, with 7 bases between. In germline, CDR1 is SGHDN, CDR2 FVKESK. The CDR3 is CASSQFRNEQFF. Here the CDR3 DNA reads TGTGCCAGCAGCCAGTTTCGGAATGAGCAGTTCTTC. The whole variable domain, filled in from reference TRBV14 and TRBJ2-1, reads EAGVTQFPSHSVIEKGQTVTLRCDPISGHDNLYWYRRVMGKEIKFLLHFVKESKQDESGMPNNRFLAERTGGTYSTLKVQPAELEDSGVYFCASSQFRNEQFFGPGTRLTVL.

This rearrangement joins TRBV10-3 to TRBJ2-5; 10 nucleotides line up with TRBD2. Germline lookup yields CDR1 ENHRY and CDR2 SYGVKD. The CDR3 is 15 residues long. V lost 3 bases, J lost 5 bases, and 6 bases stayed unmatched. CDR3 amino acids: CAISDRAGGWETQYF. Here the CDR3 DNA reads TGTGCCATCAGTGATCGAGCGGGGGGGTGGGAGACCCAGTACTTC.

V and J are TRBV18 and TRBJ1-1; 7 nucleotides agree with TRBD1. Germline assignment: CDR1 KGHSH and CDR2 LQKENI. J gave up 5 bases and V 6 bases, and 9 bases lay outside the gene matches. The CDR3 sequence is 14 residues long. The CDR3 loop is CASSADRALTEAFF. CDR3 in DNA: TGTGCCAGCTCCGCCGACAGGGCTTTAACTGAAGCTTTCTTT. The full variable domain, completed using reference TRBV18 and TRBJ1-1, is NAGVMQNPRHLVRRRGQEARLRCSPMKGHSHVYWYRQLPEEGLKFMVYLQKENIIDESGMPKERFSAEFPKEGPSILRIQQVVRGDSAAYFCASSADRALTEAFFGQGTRLTVV.

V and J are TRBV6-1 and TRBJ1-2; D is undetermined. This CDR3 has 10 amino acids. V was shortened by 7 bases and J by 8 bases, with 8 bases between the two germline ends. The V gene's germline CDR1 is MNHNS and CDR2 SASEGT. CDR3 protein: CASNGLGYTF. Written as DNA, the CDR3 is TGTGCCAGCAACGGACTGGGCTACACCTTC.

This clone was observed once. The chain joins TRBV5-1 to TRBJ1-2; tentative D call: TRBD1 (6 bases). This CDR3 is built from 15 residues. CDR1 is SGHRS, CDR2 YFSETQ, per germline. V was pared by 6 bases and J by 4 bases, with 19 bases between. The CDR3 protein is CASIPTGGGTYGYTF. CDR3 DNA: TGCGCCAGCATACCGACAGGTGGAGGAACCTATGGCTACACCTTC.